This entry describes one T cell receptor beta chain. The timepoints at which blood was sampled were baseline, cycle 4 day 1, and cycle 7 day 1. This CDR3 region has 15 residues. The germline V and J ends were trimmed by 6 bases and 2 bases, with 16 bases remaining between them. Germline CDR1 is SGHNT and CDR2 is YENEEA. TCRdb keeps only in-frame clones here, not all; method: immunoSEQ multiplex PCR. Here the sample spans 60,000 to 75,000 clones, about four fifths being singletons. This entry belongs to a study of OX40 agonist ivuxolimab in advanced cancers. The overall study: Enrollees could have had prior anti-PD-1, anti-PD-L1 or anti-CTLA-4 therapy, which under 50% had received. Three patients responded partially, comprising one with hepatocellular carcinoma and two with cutaneous melanoma.

The sequence was collected from an adult with an advanced solid tumor such as melanoma, head and neck, liver or kidney cancer. V gene TRBV11-3 combines with J gene TRBJ1-2; D might be TRBD1 (6 bases). Sequencing used CD4+ or CD8+ T cells sorted from blood, obtained in a trial of the OX40 agonist ivuxolimab. CDR3 sequence reads: CASSPQGQGNYGYTF. The CDR3 bases are TGTGCCAGCAGTCCTCAGGGCCAGGGGAACTATGGCTACACCTTC. Full variable domain (missing parts from reference TRBV11-3 and TRBJ1-2): EAGVVQSPRYKIIEKKQPVAFWCNPISGHNTLYWYLQNLGQGPELLIRYENEEAVDDSQLPKDRFSAERLKGVDSTLKIQPAELGDSAVYLCASSPQGQGNYGYTFGSGTRLTVV.